Below, one TCR beta chain is given with its context. The diagnoses drew upon clinical symptoms, serum thyroxine and TRAb, thyroid ultrasound and orbital computed tomography. Fresh 10 ml peripheral blood yielded PBMCs. The CDR3 is 14 residues long. V was pared by 8 bases and J by 8 bases, with 12 bases of the junction left unmatched. Germline CDR1 and CDR2: KGHSH and LQKENI. TCR beta CDR3 regions were amplified from RNA transcripts. The HTBI primer set served for first-round RT-PCR of the TCR CDR3. TCRdb re-called the multiplex PCR reads through MiXCR, storing one row per CDR3 protein. The table lists roughly 250,000 distinct CDR3 sequences, about 15% of them singletons. This record belongs to a study of T cells in Graves' hyperthyroidism and ophthalmopathy.

What was sequenced was blood. The TCR was taken from a woman in her thirties or forties with Graves' hyperthyroidism that later progressed to Graves' ophthalmopathy. This chain links TRBV18 with TRBJ1-2; 9 nucleotides line up with TRBD1. The chain's CDR3 is CASKQGAGDIGYTF. CDR3 coding DNA: TGTGCCAGCAAACAGGGGGCAGGGGACATCGGCTACACCTTC.